A single sample gave rise to the 25 T cell receptor beta chains below, sequenced in a study of blood T cell repertoires in COVID-19. Clones were read by immunoSEQ multiplex PCR, and TCRdb kept only the in-frame ones, dropping some. The sample lists about 110,000 clones, just under 90% occurring once. The sequencing input was peripheral blood. These receptors were obtained from a woman aged 45-65 years with acute or convalescent COVID-19.

The chain couples TRBV5-1 to TRBJ1-6; TRBD1 matches 10 bases. Per the germline V gene, CDR1 is SGHRS and CDR2 is YFSETQ. There are 15 residues in the CDR3. With V trimmed by 3 bases and J by 7 bases, 4 bases remained unmatched. The chain's CDR3 is CASSSRTGGNSPLHF. In DNA form, the CDR3 reads TGCGCCAGCAGCTCCCGGACAGGGGGGAATTCACCCCTCCACTTT.

V is TRBV5-1 and J is TRBJ2-3; 9 nucleotides match TRBD2. Germline V gene data show CDR1 as SGHRS and CDR2 as YFSETQ. The CDR3 contains 18 residues. Trimming removed 0 bases from V and 3 bases from J; junction bases left unmatched: 11. CDR3: CASSLATRGGGSTDTQYF. The CDR3 DNA is TGCGCCAGCAGCTTGGCAACTCGCGGGGGGGGGTCGACAGATACGCAGTATTTT.

This sequence joins TRBV14 and TRBJ2-3, with 7 bases aligning to TRBD1. The CDR3 has 17 residues. V lost 1 base to trimming and J lost 3 bases; unmatched junction nucleotides: 10. Germline CDR1 is SGHDN and CDR2 is FVKESK. The CDR3 DNA follows: TGTGCCAGCAGCCAAGCCGGGACAGCGAAGAAAACAGATACGCAGTATTTT. Its translation: CASSQAGTAKKTDTQYF.

This chain connects TRBV18 to TRBJ2-7, with a weak D call TRBD1 (5 bases). Trimming stripped 6 bases from V and 2 bases from J, with 11 bases between. CDR1 and CDR2 (germline): KGHSH, LQKENI. The CDR3 length is 13 residues. This CDR3 reads CASSGRSTYEQYF. The CDR3 nucleotides read TGTGCCAGCTCGGGGCGATCGACCTACGAGCAGTACTTC.

The V gene is TRBV28, the J gene TRBJ1-5; D is possibly TRBD1 (5 bases). Per the germline V gene, CDR1 is MDHEN and CDR2 is SYDVKM. The length of the CDR3 is 13 residues. Trimming stripped 2 bases from V and 6 bases from J, with 8 bases between. In DNA form, the CDR3 reads TGTGCCAGCAGTTTAATCGGGGGTCAGCCCCAGCATTTT. It specifies CASSLIGGQPQHF.

The V and J genes are TRBV3-1 (or the pseudogene TRBV3-2) and TRBJ1-5; D may be TRBD1 (6 bases). The CDR3 loop spans 13 amino acids. Germline V gene sequence: CDR1 LGHDT, CDR2 YNNKEL (reference sequence). With 8 bases removed from V and 4 bases from J, the gap between germline ends came to 12 bases. CDR3 DNA: TGTGCCAGCGGCACAGGGCAGAATCAGCCCCAGCATTTT. It encodes CASGTGQNQPQHF.

The gene calls are TRBV30 and TRBJ1-5; D not certain. The CDR3 has 13 amino acids. V lost 1 base and J 1 base, leaving 5 bases between the germline ends. Germline values: CDR1 GTSNPN, CDR2 SVGIG (reference sequence). CDR3 region: CAWSAESNQPQHF. As DNA, the CDR3 is TGTGCCTGGAGTGCTGAGAGCAATCAGCCCCAGCATTTT.

This clone has a single count. The chain uses TRBV5-1 and TRBJ2-3, with TRBD1 as a possible D gene (5 bases). V lost 4 bases to trimming and J lost 2 bases, with 11 bases between them. Germline CDR1 and CDR2: SGHRS and YFSETQ. The length of the CDR3 is 14 residues. The CDR3, as DNA: TGCGCCAGCAGCCCTATGACAGACACAGATACGCAGTATTTT. Its translation: CASSPMTDTDTQYF.

The chain links TRBV30 to TRBJ1-4; D gene ambiguous. Deletions cut 4 bases from V and 8 bases from J, with 14 bases between. In germline, CDR1 is GTSNPN, CDR2 SVGIG (reference sequence). The CDR3 totals 13 residues. The CDR3 bases are TGTGCCTGGACGACGGGGATGGAGGAAAAACTGTTTTTT. Protein sequence: CAWTTGMEEKLFF.

The J gene is TRBJ1-2, the V gene TRBV29-1; 7 positions agree with TRBD1. The CDR3 is 14 amino acids. The J segment lost 4 bases and the V segment lost 7 bases, leaving 12 bases of the junction unmatched. Germline V gene sequence: CDR1 SQVTM, CDR2 ANQGSEA. The CDR3 DNA reads as TGCAGCGCCATGGGGGACAGTAGTTTCTATGGCTACACCTTC. Its translation: CSAMGDSSFYGYTF.

In its sample, this clone was seen once. V usage is TRBV6-6 and J usage is TRBJ2-2; 8 nucleotides match TRBD1. V dropped 6 bases and J dropped 1; count of bases not matched to a gene: 4. The CDR3 is 15 residues long. Per germline, CDR1 MNHNY and CDR2 SVGAGI (reference sequence). CDR3 region: CASSIGQGNTGELFF. In nucleotides, the CDR3 is TGTGCCAGCAGCATAGGACAGGGGAACACCGGGGAGCTGTTTTTT.

The chain links TRBV2 to TRBJ2-2; perhaps TRBD1 as D (5 bases). The germline CDR1 and CDR2 sequences are SNHLY and FYNNEI. This CDR3 comprises 13 residues. Trimming pared 7 bases from V and 5 bases from J, leaving 11 bases between. Written as DNA, the CDR3 is TGTGCCAGCACCAGGGTGAGAACCGGGGAGCTGTTTTTT. It codes for CASTRVRTGELFF.

Concerning this clone: At one end, the junction sequence differs from germline, possibly due to a read error. The chain joins TRBV6-5 to TRBJ1-1, with D unclear. In germline, CDR1 is MNHEY, CDR2 SVGAGI. This CDR3 spans 15 amino acids. The CDR3 sequence is CASSPRLGGNTETFF. The CDR3 DNA is TGTGCCAGCAGTCCACGACTAGGCGGGAACACTGAAACTTTCTTT.

The genes are TRBV9 and TRBJ2-3; 10 bases line up with TRBD2. There are 16 residues in the CDR3. Germline CDR1 and CDR2: SGDLS and YYNGEE. V shed 2 bases, J shed 3 bases, and the junction held 6 bases outside the gene matches. The CDR3 DNA reads as TGTGCCAGCAGCGTCTCACTAGCGGGATGGACAGATACGCAGTATTTT. Protein product: CASSVSLAGWTDTQYF. Full variable domain (rest looked up from reference TRBV9 and TRBJ2-3): DSGVTQTPKHLITATGQRVTLRCSPRSGDLSVYWYQQSLDQGLQFLIQYYNGEERAKGNILERFSAQQFPDLHSELNLSSLELGDSALYFCASSVSLAGWTDTQYFGPGTRLTVL.

The gene calls are TRBV7-8 and TRBJ2-7; 10 positions agree with TRBD2. Per the germline V gene, CDR1 is SGHVS and CDR2 is FQNEAQ. The CDR3 has 16 residues. V lost 2 bases and J lost 7; bases outside the gene matches: 11. CDR3 protein: CASSLLWIAGGVEQYF. CDR3 nucleotide sequence: TGTGCCAGCAGCTTACTTTGGATAGCGGGAGGAGTAGAGCAGTACTTC.

The chain is built from TRBV24-1 and TRBJ1-2, with 8 bases lining up with TRBD1. The germline V gene has CDR1 KGHDR and CDR2 SFDVKD. CDR3 length: 16 residues. The V gene end was trimmed by 2 bases and the J gene end by 4 bases; junction bases not matched to a gene: 8. The CDR3 bases are TGTGCCACCAGTGATTCCAGGACAGGGATGCGCTATGGCTACACCTTC. This codes for CATSDSRTGMRYGYTF.

The J gene is TRBJ2-2, the V gene TRBV4-1; D gene unclear. Per germline, CDR1 MGHRA and CDR2 YSYEKL. The CDR3 loop spans 16 amino acids. The ends were cut back, 1 base at V and 2 bases at J, with 11 bases in the middle. The CDR3 region is CASSQVQAINTGELFF. The CDR3 DNA reads as TGCGCCAGCAGCCAAGTTCAGGCCATTAACACCGGGGAGCTGTTTTTT.

The chain employs TRBV19 and TRBJ2-1, with 7 nucleotides matching TRBD1. V lost 3 bases, J lost 7 bases, and 6 bases stayed unmatched. Germline V lookup: CDR1 LNHDA, CDR2 SQIVND (reference sequence). CDR3 size: 14 residues. This CDR3 is CASSIQGGRNEQFF. CDR3 nucleotides: TGTGCCAGTAGTATCCAAGGGGGCAGGAATGAGCAGTTCTTC.

The gene calls are TRBV5-1 and TRBJ2-1; weak D call: TRBD1 (5 bases). CDR1 SGHRS and CDR2 YFSETQ come from the germline V gene. Deletions cut 5 bases from V and 9 bases from J, with 18 bases between. This CDR3 contains 14 residues. CDR3 in DNA: TGCGCCAGCAGTATTCTGGGGTTTGGGGCTGAGCAGTTCTTC. Translated, it gives CASSILGFGAEQFF. Using reference TRBV5-1 and TRBJ2-1 for the parts outside the CDR3, the full variable domain is KAGVTQTPRYLIKTRGQQVTLSCSPISGHRSVSWYQQTPGQGLQFLFEYFSETQRNKGNFPGRFSGRQFSNSRSEMNVSTLELGDSALYLCASSILGFGAEQFFGPGTRLTVL.

The chain employs TRBV7-3 and TRBJ2-3; TRBD1 agrees at 7 bases. The V and J ends lost 2 bases and 9 bases, in that order; junction bases with no gene match: 11. CDR3 size: 15 residues. Germline V CDR1 and CDR2: SGHTA, FQGTGA. CDR3 sequence reads: CASSLGADRAHTQYF. DNA for the CDR3: TGTGCCAGCAGCTTAGGGGCAGACAGGGCCCACACGCAGTATTTT. Full variable domain (missing parts from reference TRBV7-3 and TRBJ2-3): GAGVSQTPSNKVTEKGKYVELRCDPISGHTALYWYRQSLGQGPEFLIYFQGTGAADDSGLPNDRFFAVRPEGSVSTLKIQRTERGDSAVYLCASSLGADRAHTQYFGPGTRLTVL.

CDR3 sequence: CASSRDNEQFF. As DNA, the CDR3 is TGTGCCAGCAGCCGAGACAATGAGCAGTTCTTC. The chain joins TRBV11-1 to TRBJ2-1; D not certain. V was shortened by 5 bases and J by 5 bases, with 4 bases between the two germline ends. There are 11 residues in the CDR3. Germline loops: CDR1 SGHAT, CDR2 FQDESV (reference sequence).

The chain combines TRBV29-1 with TRBJ2-7; 8 positions agree with TRBD1. The CDR3 length is 14 residues. The V segment lost 6 bases and the J segment 7 bases; nucleotides outside the gene matches: 14. Germline lookup yields CDR1 SQVTM and CDR2 ANQGSEA. CDR3 bases: TGCAGCGTCGCCCAGGGACAGGCTACCTCTGAGCAGTACTTC. It encodes CSVAQGQATSEQYF.

The chain recombines TRBV30 with TRBJ1-2; 7 bases match TRBD1. The CDR3 length is 13 residues. The trim removed 1 base at V and 7 bases at J, leaving 6 bases unmatched. Germline V gene data show CDR1 as GTSNPN and CDR2 as SVGIG (reference sequence). The chain's CDR3 is CAWSDTDRSGYTF. DNA of the CDR3: TGTGCCTGGAGTGACACGGACAGGTCTGGCTACACCTTC.

V usage is TRBV6-5 and J usage is TRBJ2-1, with 8 nucleotides matching TRBD1. Trimming removed 4 bases from V and 6 bases from J; junction bases left unmatched: 2. The CDR3 sequence is 13 residues long. Germline V lookup: CDR1 MNHEY, CDR2 SVGAGI. The CDR3 loop is CASSLDRVNEQFF. CDR3 DNA sequence: TGTGCCAGCAGTTTGGACAGGGTCAATGAGCAGTTCTTC.

This clone was seen a single time. The chain links TRBV27 to TRBJ2-1, with no clear D. The V gene lost 0 bases and the J gene lost 4 bases, with 4 bases spanning the gap. This CDR3 comprises 13 residues. CDR1 is MNHEY and CDR2 is SMNVEV in the germline V gene (reference sequence). The CDR3 loop reads CASSLSRYNEQFF. CDR3 DNA sequence: TGTGCCAGCAGTTTATCTAGATACAATGAGCAGTTCTTC.